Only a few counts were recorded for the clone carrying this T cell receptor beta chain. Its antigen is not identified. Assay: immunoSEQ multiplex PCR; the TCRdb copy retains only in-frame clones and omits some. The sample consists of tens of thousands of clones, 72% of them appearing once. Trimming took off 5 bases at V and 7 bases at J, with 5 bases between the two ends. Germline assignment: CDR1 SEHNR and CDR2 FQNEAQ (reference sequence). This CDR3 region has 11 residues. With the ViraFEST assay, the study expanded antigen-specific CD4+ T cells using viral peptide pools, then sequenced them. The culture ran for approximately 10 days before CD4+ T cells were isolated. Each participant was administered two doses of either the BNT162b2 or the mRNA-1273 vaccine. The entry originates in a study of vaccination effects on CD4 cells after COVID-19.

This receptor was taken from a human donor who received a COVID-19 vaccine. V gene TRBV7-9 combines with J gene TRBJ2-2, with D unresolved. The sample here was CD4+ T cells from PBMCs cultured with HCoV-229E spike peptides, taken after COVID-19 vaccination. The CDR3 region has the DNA TGTGCCAGCAGCCGTTACGGGGAGCTGTTTTTT. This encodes CASSRYGELFF.